These T cell receptor beta chains were read from a single sample in a study of CD8 T cells in Susac syndrome. TCRdb reprocessed the immunoSEQ multiplex PCR reads via MiXCR and lists one record per CDR3 protein. The data show about 400,000 distinct CDR3 sequences, with around 85% seen just once and 0.09% to 0.15% held by the top ten. The sample taken for sequencing was CD8+ T cells from PBMCs. Every receptor here comes from a human donor with multiple sclerosis. The CDR3 runs from the conserved cysteine through the conserved F or W. The order of the fields is CDR3 length, J gene, V gene, D gene, clone size, CDR3 protein, CDR3 DNA. The D gene is left open where the match is weak. Size is omitted from some rows. Given values are once, few, many or a class for expanded clones.

CDR3 length: 20
J gene: TRBJ2-7
V gene: TRBV20-1
D gene: .
clone size: .
CDR3 protein: CSARGLTQGTTVEASYEQYF
CDR3 DNA: TGCAGTGCTAGAGGCCTCACCCAAGGGACGACGGTTGAGGCTTCATACGAGCAGTACTTC

CDR3 length: 15
J gene: TRBJ2-7
V gene: TRBV6-5
D gene: .
clone size: .
CDR3 protein: CASSYSQLWSYEQYF
CDR3 DNA: TGTGCCAGCAGTTACTCGCAATTATGGAGCTACGAGCAGTACTTC

CDR3 length: 15
J gene: TRBJ2-7
V gene: TRBV7-8
D gene: .
clone size: .
CDR3 protein: CASSLGGGFSYEQYF
CDR3 DNA: TGTGCCAGCAGCTTAGGGGGAGGCTTCTCCTACGAGCAGTACTTC

CDR3 length: 12
J gene: TRBJ2-1
V gene: TRBV6-5
D gene: .
clone size: .
CDR3 protein: CASSYSGSVEFF
CDR3 DNA: TGTGCCAGCAGTTACTCCGGTTCAGTGGAGTTCTTC

CDR3 length: 16
J gene: TRBJ2-3
V gene: TRBV5-6
D gene: .
clone size: .
CDR3 protein: CASSGVGRGSTDTQYF
CDR3 DNA: TGTGCCAGCAGCGGAGTTGGGCGGGGTAGCACAGATACGCAGTATTTT

CDR3 length: 12
J gene: TRBJ2-2
V gene: TRBV2
D gene: .
clone size: .
CDR3 protein: CATLTPAGELFF
CDR3 DNA: TGTGCCACCTTGACACCGGCCGGGGAGCTGTTTTTT

CDR3 length: 17
J gene: TRBJ2-3
V gene: TRBV15
D gene: TRBD2
clone size: .
CDR3 protein: CATSRSPSGTYFDTQYF
CDR3 DNA: TGTGCCACCAGCAGAAGTCCTAGCGGGACATATTTCGATACGCAGTATTTT

CDR3 length: 15
J gene: TRBJ1-2
V gene: TRBV6-5
D gene: .
clone size: .
CDR3 protein: CASSYPGAGTYGYTF
CDR3 DNA: TGTGCCAGCAGTTACCCCGGGGCAGGGACCTATGGCTACACCTTC

CDR3 length: 14
J gene: TRBJ2-7
V gene: TRBV4-1
D gene: .
clone size: .
CDR3 protein: CASSPRGASYEQYF
CDR3 DNA: TGCGCCAGCAGCCCCCGAGGGGCCTCCTACGAGCAGTACTTC

CDR3 length: 17
J gene: TRBJ1-1
V gene: TRBV12-3/TRBV12-4
D gene: .
clone size: .
CDR3 protein: CASSPFDPQALNTEAFF
CDR3 DNA: TGTGCCAGCAGTCCTTTTGACCCACAGGCCCTGAACACTGAAGCTTTCTTT

CDR3 length: 16
J gene: TRBJ2-7
V gene: TRBV20-1
D gene: TRBD2
clone size: .
CDR3 protein: CSARDFRRGSSYEQYF
CDR3 DNA: TGCAGTGCTAGAGATTTTCGGCGGGGGAGTTCTTACGAGCAGTACTTC

CDR3 length: 17
J gene: TRBJ2-1
V gene: TRBV15
D gene: TRBD2
clone size: .
CDR3 protein: CATSSPLPSGSYNEQFF
CDR3 DNA: TGTGCCACCAGCAGTCCCCTGCCTAGCGGGAGCTACAATGAGCAGTTCTTC

CDR3 length: 14
J gene: TRBJ1-4
V gene: TRBV28
D gene: .
clone size: .
CDR3 protein: CASSLGQGVLKLFF
CDR3 DNA: TGTGCCAGCAGTTTGGGGCAGGGAGTGTTGAAACTGTTTTTT

CDR3 length: 15
J gene: TRBJ2-3
V gene: TRBV15
D gene: TRBD2
clone size: .
CDR3 protein: CATSWVGGATDTQYF
CDR3 DNA: TGTGCCACCAGCTGGGTCGGGGGGGCCACAGATACGCAGTATTTT

CDR3 length: 14
J gene: TRBJ2-2
V gene: TRBV7-2
D gene: .
clone size: .
CDR3 protein: CARIATGATGELFF
CDR3 DNA: TGTGCCAGGATAGCTACGGGGGCGACCGGGGAGCTGTTTTTT

CDR3 length: 15
J gene: TRBJ2-1
V gene: TRBV12-5
D gene: TRBD2
clone size: .
CDR3 protein: CASGLAAGAYNEQFF
CDR3 DNA: TGTGCTAGTGGTTTGGCAGCGGGAGCCTACAATGAGCAGTTCTTC

CDR3 length: 11
J gene: TRBJ1-1
V gene: TRBV2
D gene: .
clone size: .
CDR3 protein: CASFGGEEAFF
CDR3 DNA: TGTGCCAGCTTCGGGGGAGAGGAAGCTTTCTTT

CDR3 length: 16
J gene: TRBJ2-2
V gene: TRBV7-9
D gene: TRBD1
clone size: .
CDR3 protein: CASSRTTGENTGELFF
CDR3 DNA: TGTGCCAGCAGCCGAACGACAGGGGAGAACACCGGGGAGCTGTTTTTT

CDR3 length: 15
J gene: TRBJ2-5
V gene: TRBV7-6
D gene: TRBD2
clone size: .
CDR3 protein: CASRPSSGREETQYF
CDR3 DNA: TGTGCCAGCAGGCCGTCTAGCGGGAGGGAAGAGACCCAGTACTTC

CDR3 length: 14
J gene: TRBJ2-7
V gene: TRBV7-7
D gene: .
clone size: once
CDR3 protein: CASSQGQYPYEQYF
CDR3 DNA: TGTGCCAGCTCCCAGGGACAATACCCCTACGAGCAGTACTTC

CDR3 length: 15
J gene: TRBJ2-3
V gene: TRBV29-1
D gene: TRBD2
clone size: .
CDR3 protein: CSVEEKGSGSYTQYF
CDR3 DNA: TGCAGCGTTGAAGAGAAGGGTAGCGGGAGTTATACGCAGTATTTT

CDR3 length: 14
J gene: TRBJ2-2
V gene: TRBV5-1
D gene: .
clone size: once
CDR3 protein: CASNALDYTGELFF
CDR3 DNA: TGCGCCAGCAATGCGCTAGATTACACCGGGGAGCTGTTTTTT

CDR3 length: 13
J gene: TRBJ1-1
V gene: TRBV6-5
D gene: .
clone size: .
CDR3 protein: CASNMAGNTEAFF
CDR3 DNA: TGTGCCAGCAACATGGCGGGGAACACTGAAGCTTTCTTT

CDR3 length: 15
J gene: TRBJ2-1
V gene: TRBV28
D gene: TRBD1
clone size: .
CDR3 protein: CASGLGQGAYNEQFF
CDR3 DNA: TGTGCCAGCGGCCTGGGACAGGGAGCCTACAATGAGCAGTTCTTC

CDR3 length: 17
J gene: TRBJ1-2
V gene: TRBV3-1
D gene: TRBD1
clone size: once
CDR3 protein: CASSPGETGSTNYGYTF
CDR3 DNA: TGTGCCAGCAGCCCAGGGGAGACAGGGTCAACTAACTATGGCTACACCTTC

CDR3 length: 15
J gene: TRBJ2-3
V gene: TRBV28
D gene: .
clone size: .
CDR3 protein: CASSLPLVSTDTQYF
CDR3 DNA: TGTGCCAGCAGTTTACCCCTAGTTAGCACAGATACGCAGTATTTT

CDR3 length: 18
J gene: TRBJ1-2
V gene: TRBV12-5
D gene: .
clone size: .
CDR3 protein: CASGPPKNIATFDYGYTF
CDR3 DNA: TGTGCTAGTGGTCCCCCGAAAAATATCGCAACCTTTGACTATGGCTACACCTTC

CDR3 length: 15
J gene: TRBJ2-3
V gene: TRBV9
D gene: .
clone size: .
CDR3 protein: CASSVRMEGRDTQYF
CDR3 DNA: TGTGCCAGCAGCGTACGTATGGAGGGTAGGGATACGCAGTATTTT

CDR3 length: 16
J gene: TRBJ2-1
V gene: TRBV6-5
D gene: .
clone size: once
CDR3 protein: CASSLRAGNYFNEQFF
CDR3 DNA: TGTGCCAGCAGTTTACGAGCGGGCAACTACTTCAATGAGCAGTTCTTC

CDR3 length: 14
J gene: TRBJ2-2
V gene: TRBV10-3
D gene: TRBD2
clone size: .
CDR3 protein: CAIRSREGTGELFF
CDR3 DNA: TGTGCCATCAGGTCCCGGGAGGGCACCGGGGAGCTGTTTTTT

CDR3 length: 13
J gene: TRBJ2-7
V gene: TRBV4-1
D gene: .
clone size: .
CDR3 protein: CASSHGGIYEQYF
CDR3 DNA: TGCGCCAGCAGCCACGGGGGTATCTACGAGCAGTACTTC

CDR3 length: 16
J gene: TRBJ1-1
V gene: TRBV30
D gene: TRBD1
clone size: .
CDR3 protein: CAWSVRGQGVNTEAFF
CDR3 DNA: TGTGCCTGGAGTGTACGGGGACAGGGGGTGAACACTGAAGCTTTCTTT

CDR3 length: 18
J gene: TRBJ2-1
V gene: TRBV27
D gene: .
clone size: .
CDR3 protein: CASSLAGGLSGLVNEQFF
CDR3 DNA: TGTGCCAGCAGTTTGGCAGGAGGTCTATCTGGGTTAGTCAATGAGCAGTTCTTC

CDR3 length: 15
J gene: TRBJ2-7
V gene: TRBV7-9
D gene: .
clone size: .
CDR3 protein: CASSLRGASSDEQYF
CDR3 DNA: TGTGCCAGCAGCTTACGGGGGGCCAGCTCAGACGAGCAGTACTTC